The present T cell receptor (beta chain) was sequenced within a study of response to subunit inactivated influenza vaccine. Germline V CDR1 and CDR2: SNHLY, FYNNEI. The ends were cut back, 7 bases at V and 0 bases at J, with 12 bases in the middle. This CDR3 comprises 14 residues. MiXCR, run by TCRdb on the RT-PCR reads, gives a single entry per CDR3 protein. The table shows a few hundred thousand distinct CDR3 sequences, with 9.5% to 15% occurring only once. Points from the study as a whole: Few new T cells, the authors suggested, are recruited by each seasonal influenza vaccination.

This clonotype was recorded many times. Its antigen is currently unknown. V usage is TRBV2 and J usage is TRBJ1-1, with unresolved D. This receptor was obtained from a man in his fifties or sixties who received an inactivated influenza vaccine. The sample in question was non-naive T cells sorted from PBMCs, obtained around two weeks before vaccination. CDR3 sequence reads: CASTGSRMNTEAFF. The CDR3 DNA follows: TGTGCCAGCACTGGGTCCAGAATGAACACTGAAGCTTTCTTT.